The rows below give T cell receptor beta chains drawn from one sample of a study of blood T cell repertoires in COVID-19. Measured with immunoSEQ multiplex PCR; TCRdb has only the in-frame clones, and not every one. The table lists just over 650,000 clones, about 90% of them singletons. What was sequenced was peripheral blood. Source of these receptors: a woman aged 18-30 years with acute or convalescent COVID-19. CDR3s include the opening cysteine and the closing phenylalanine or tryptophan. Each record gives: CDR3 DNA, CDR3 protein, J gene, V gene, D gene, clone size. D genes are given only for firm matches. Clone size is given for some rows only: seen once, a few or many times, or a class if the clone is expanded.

cdr3_nt: TGTGCCAGCAGCCCGCGGACAGGGTATGGCTACACCTTC
cdr3_aa: CASSPRTGYGYTF
j_call: TRBJ1-2
v_call: TRBV11-2
d_call: TRBD1
clone_size: -

cdr3_nt: TGTGCCAGCAGCGCCGGGACAGGGGACTCCACAGATACGCAGTATTTT
cdr3_aa: CASSAGTGDSTDTQYF
j_call: TRBJ2-3
v_call: TRBV5-6
d_call: TRBD1
clone_size: -

cdr3_nt: TGTGCCAGTAGTTCTCTGAGGACAGGGCTTAATGAAAAACTGTTTTTT
cdr3_aa: CASSSLRTGLNEKLFF
j_call: TRBJ1-4
v_call: TRBV19
d_call: TRBD1
clone_size: few

cdr3_nt: TGTGCCAGCAGCTTAGATCTTCGGGTGAACACTGAAGCTTTCTTT
cdr3_aa: CASSLDLRVNTEAFF
j_call: TRBJ1-1
v_call: TRBV11-2
d_call: -
clone_size: -

cdr3_nt: TGTGCCAGCAGATCAGCGGGTTATAGCCAGCCCCAGCATTTT
cdr3_aa: CASRSAGYSQPQHF
j_call: TRBJ1-5
v_call: TRBV7-8
d_call: -
clone_size: -

cdr3_nt: TGTGCCAGTAGTATGGTCACAGGGGATTTGGCTGGAAACACCATATATTTT
cdr3_aa: CASSMVTGDLAGNTIYF
j_call: TRBJ1-3
v_call: TRBV19
d_call: TRBD1
clone_size: -

cdr3_nt: TGTGCCATCAGGGATTCGGGACAGGGGCCTGAAAAACTGTTTTTT
cdr3_aa: CAIRDSGQGPEKLFF
j_call: TRBJ1-4
v_call: TRBV10-3
d_call: TRBD1
clone_size: -

cdr3_nt: TGTGCCAGCAGCGCTGGACTAGCGGGTGCCGGGGAGCTGTTTTTT
cdr3_aa: CASSAGLAGAGELFF
j_call: TRBJ2-2
v_call: TRBV9
d_call: TRBD2
clone_size: -

cdr3_nt: TGTGCCAGCAGCCAAGCTCGGACAGGGAATGGCTACACCTTC
cdr3_aa: CASSQARTGNGYTF
j_call: TRBJ1-2
v_call: TRBV14
d_call: TRBD1
clone_size: -

cdr3_nt: TGTGCCAGCTCACCACCGGGGGCTACCATATATTTT
cdr3_aa: CASSPPGATIYF
j_call: TRBJ1-3
v_call: TRBV18
d_call: -
clone_size: -

cdr3_nt: TGTGCCAGCAGCCCCGGGTGGGGACTGAACACCGGGGAGCTGTTTTTT
cdr3_aa: CASSPGWGLNTGELFF
j_call: TRBJ2-2
v_call: TRBV9
d_call: -
clone_size: -

cdr3_nt: TGTGCCAGCAGCTTAATTAGCGGGAGCTCCTACAATGAGCAGTTCTTC
cdr3_aa: CASSLISGSSYNEQFF
j_call: TRBJ2-1
v_call: TRBV7-3
d_call: TRBD2
clone_size: -

cdr3_nt: TGTGCCAGTAGTACCACAGGGGTGGGTTCCAATCAGCCCCAGCATTTT
cdr3_aa: CASSTTGVGSNQPQHF
j_call: TRBJ1-5
v_call: TRBV19
d_call: TRBD1
clone_size: -

cdr3_nt: TGTGCCAGCAGCTTTTCAGGAACGCAGTATTTT
cdr3_aa: CASSFSGTQYF
j_call: TRBJ2-3
v_call: TRBV5-4
d_call: -
clone_size: -

cdr3_nt: TGTGCCAGCAGTTACCTTGGGACAAGAAGGGGAAACACCATATATTTT
cdr3_aa: CASSYLGTRRGNTIYF
j_call: TRBJ1-3
v_call: TRBV6-5
d_call: -
clone_size: -